The 12 T cell receptor beta chains reported below all come from one sample, sequenced in a study of shared clonotypes between healthy human individuals. As defined, naive CD8 cells were CD45RO-negative and positively selected for CCR7, with terminally differentiated effector memory CD45RA+ cells excluded. Assay: immunoSEQ multiplex PCR; the TCRdb copy retains only in-frame clones and omits some. Among over 2,000,000 clones, just under 95% were seen once, and the ten largest hold approximately 1.7%. Sequencing was carried out using naive CD8+ T cells from PBMCs. These receptor sequences come from a man aged 18 to 35 in good health. Some clones in this sample may be carry-over from other donors' samples.

The genes are TRBV19 and TRBJ1-2, with TRBD1 as a possible D gene (5 bases). CDR1 is LNHDA, CDR2 SQIVND, per germline (reference sequence). The CDR3 runs 15 residues. V was pared by 5 bases and J by 2 bases, with 15 bases between. CDR3 DNA: TGTGCCAGTAGTGGAGGGGCAGACGCGAACTATGGCTACACCTTC. Protein sequence: CASSGGADANYGYTF. Together with reference TRBV19 and TRBJ1-2, the CDR3 gives the full variable domain: DGGITQSPKYLFRKEGQNVTLSCEQNLNHDAMYWYRQDPGQGLRLIYYSQIVNDFQKGDIAEGYSVSREKKESFPLTVTSAQKNPTAFYLCASSGGADANYGYTFGSGTRLTVV.

The chain employs TRBV29-1 and TRBJ2-5; D may correspond to TRBD1 or TRBD2 (6 bases each). From germline, CDR1 is SQVTM and CDR2 ANQGSEA. Trimming left V 4 bases short and J 7 bases short, with 25 bases between. The CDR3 contains 16 residues. CDR3 sequence (DNA): TGCAGCGTTGCCGGCGGGGACACCCCGCCATGGTGGACCCAGTACTTC. It encodes CSVAGGDTPPWWTQYF.

The count of this clone is one. The chain recombines TRBV14 with TRBJ2-7; 11 nucleotides agree with TRBD2. Per germline, CDR1 SGHDN and CDR2 FVKESK. Germline trimming cut 2 bases from V and 7 bases from J; bases unmatched to any gene: 1. CDR3 size: 13 residues. CDR3 bases: TGTGCCAGCAGCCAACGACTAGCGGGAGAGCAGTACTTC. It translates to CASSQRLAGEQYF.

The chain couples TRBV7-9 to TRBJ1-2; no reliable D call. V was cut by 1 base and J by 7 bases, with 10 bases left in between. Germline V gene data show CDR1 as SEHNR and CDR2 as FQNEAQ (reference sequence). The CDR3 consists of 13 residues. The CDR3 loop reads CASSLGNEVGYTF. The DNA of the CDR3 is TGTGCCAGCAGCTTAGGGAATGAGGTTGGCTACACCTTC.

This chain connects TRBV10-3 to TRBJ2-3, with a weak D call TRBD1 (6 bases). The germline gives CDR1 ENHRY, CDR2 SYGVKD. The CDR3 is 16 amino acids. The germline V and J ends were trimmed by 6 bases and 5 bases, with 21 bases remaining between them. CDR3 nucleotides: TGTGCCATCAGGGGGGCCAAAGGGGATTTGATAGATACGCAGTATTTT. It yields the protein CAIRGAKGDLIDTQYF.

The chain combines TRBV28 with TRBJ2-7, with D perhaps TRBD1 (5 bases). V was pared by 8 bases and J by 4 bases, with 18 bases between. The V gene's germline CDR1 is MDHEN and CDR2 SYDVKM. The CDR3 is 14 amino acids. CDR3 DNA sequence: TGTGCCAGCGAGACTGGAGCAGGGAAGTACGAGCAGTACTTC. This gives the protein CASETGAGKYEQYF.

The V call is TRBV28, the J call TRBJ2-7; D gene uncertain. The CDR3 runs 15 residues. Between the trimmed V and J ends, which lost 5 bases and 0 bases, there was a span of 14 bases. From germline, CDR1 is MDHEN and CDR2 SYDVKM. CDR3: CASSPPSAFSYEQYF. As DNA, the CDR3 is TGTGCCAGCAGTCCCCCCTCGGCCTTCTCCTACGAGCAGTACTTC.

The V call is TRBV4-2, the J call TRBJ2-7; D is unresolved. The CDR3 length is 15 residues. Germline CDR1 and CDR2: LGHNA and YNFKEQ. The ends were cut back, 1 base at V and 0 bases at J, with 10 bases in the middle. The CDR3 loop reads CASSQGASRSYEQYF. CDR3 DNA sequence: TGTGCCAGCAGCCAAGGCGCCAGTCGCTCCTACGAGCAGTACTTC.

The chain combines TRBV14 with TRBJ2-1, with 8 bases matching TRBD2. CDR1 SGHDN and CDR2 FVKESK come from the germline V gene. V gave up 4 bases and J gave up 1 base; unmatched junction bases: 9. The CDR3 spans 17 residues. The CDR3 bases are TGTGCCAGCAGCCGTTCCGGGACTAGGGTATCCTACAATGAGCAGTTCTTC. Its protein is CASSRSGTRVSYNEQFF.

The V call is TRBV27, the J call TRBJ1-5, with D possibly matching TRBD1 (5 bases). Germline-derived CDR1 and CDR2 are MNHEY and SMNVEV (reference sequence). With 3 bases removed from V and 4 bases from J, the gap between germline ends came to 16 bases. CDR3 length: 16 amino acids. CDR3 nucleotides: TGTGCCAGCAGTTTGGACCGGGACGGCGGTAATCAGCCCCAGCATTTT. It specifies CASSLDRDGGNQPQHF.

About this clone itself: Other DNA sequences in this specimen translate into the identical CDR3. The chain recombines TRBV27 with TRBJ2-7; 9 bases are shared with TRBD2. V dropped 8 bases and J dropped 1; count of bases not matched to a gene: 6. The V gene's germline CDR1 is MNHEY and CDR2 SMNVEV (reference sequence). The CDR3 spans 14 residues. CDR3 protein: CASRPGLASYEQYF. CDR3 sequence (DNA): TGTGCCAGCCGGCCGGGACTAGCTTCCTACGAGCAGTACTTC.

The gene calls are TRBV28 and TRBJ1-2, with D possibly being TRBD1 (5 bases). Germline lookup yields CDR1 MDHEN and CDR2 SYDVKM. The CDR3 extends over 17 amino acids. V was shortened by 7 bases and J by 0 bases, with 21 bases between the two germline ends. The DNA of the CDR3 is TGTGCCAGCACGCAAAACCACGGGACCGCCTCTAACTATGGCTACACCTTC. It specifies CASTQNHGTASNYGYTF.